Described below is a single T cell receptor beta chain sequence and its context. The antigen is unknown. V trimming: 8 bases; J trimming: 6 bases; junction bases outside the gene matches: 9. Germline V gene lookup returns CDR1 MNHEY and CDR2 SMNVEV (reference sequence). The CDR3 sequence is 13 residues long. This record comes from a study of Graves' ophthalmopathy and Graves' hyperthyroidism. Scientists amplified the TCR beta CDR3 regions from RNA transcripts. An opening RT-PCR round employed HTBI primers and preceded a second-round multiplex PCR. TCRdb passed the multiplex PCR reads through MiXCR, listing each CDR3 protein once. The sample lists 900,000 to 1,200,000 distinct CDR3 sequences; about two fifths were seen once. Aged 18 to 65, the patients with hyperthyroidism had under 2 months' duration and were newly diagnosed. Whole-study findings and limits: The model forecast ophthalmopathy progression, reaching roughly 64% sensitivity and about 75% specificity. In blood appeared most of the expanded thyroid clonotypes whose frequency exceeded 0.001.

V gene TRBV27 combines with J gene TRBJ2-7; 8 nucleotides line up with TRBD2. The sequenced sample consisted of peripheral blood or thyroid tissue (not recorded which). This sequence was found in an adult man with Graves' hyperthyroidism. The CDR3 reads CASRPNRGGEQYF. CDR3 DNA sequence: TGTGCCAGCCGACCCAACCGGGGGGGCGAGCAGTACTTC.